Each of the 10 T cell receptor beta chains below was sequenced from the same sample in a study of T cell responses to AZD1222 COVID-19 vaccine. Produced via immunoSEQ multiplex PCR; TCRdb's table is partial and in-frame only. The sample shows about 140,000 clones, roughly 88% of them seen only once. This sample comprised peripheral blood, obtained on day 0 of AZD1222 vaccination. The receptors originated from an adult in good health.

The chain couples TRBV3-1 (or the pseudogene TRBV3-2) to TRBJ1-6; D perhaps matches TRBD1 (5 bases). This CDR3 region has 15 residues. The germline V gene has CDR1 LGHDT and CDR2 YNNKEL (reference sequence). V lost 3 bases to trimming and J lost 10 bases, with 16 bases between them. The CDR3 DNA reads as TGTGCCAGCAGCCAGGACACCTCCAGAAGCTCACCCCTCCACTTT. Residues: CASSQDTSRSSPLHF.

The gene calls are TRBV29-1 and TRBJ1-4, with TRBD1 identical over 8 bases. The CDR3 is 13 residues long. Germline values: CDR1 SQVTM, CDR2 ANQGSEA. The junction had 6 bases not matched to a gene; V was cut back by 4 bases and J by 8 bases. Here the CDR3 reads CSVGTGSGEKLFF. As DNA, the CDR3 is TGCAGCGTTGGGACAGGGTCGGGGGAAAAACTGTTTTTT.

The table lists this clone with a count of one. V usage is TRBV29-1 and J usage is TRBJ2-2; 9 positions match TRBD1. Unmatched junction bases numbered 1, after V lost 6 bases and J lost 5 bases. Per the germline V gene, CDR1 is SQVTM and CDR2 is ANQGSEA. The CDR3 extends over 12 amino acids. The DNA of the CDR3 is TGCAGCGTGGACAGGGGAACCGGGGAGCTGTTTTTT. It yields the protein CSVDRGTGELFF.

CDR3 protein: CASSSILENSYNEQFF. The CDR3 bases are TGTGCCAGCAGTTCAATCCTAGAGAACTCCTACAATGAGCAGTTCTTC. The genes are TRBV6-2 or TRBV6-3 and TRBJ2-1; D gene uncertain. The length of the CDR3 is 16 residues. Looked up from germline, CDR1 is MNHEY and CDR2 is SVGEGT. V was cut by 4 bases and J by 0 bases, with 13 bases left in between.

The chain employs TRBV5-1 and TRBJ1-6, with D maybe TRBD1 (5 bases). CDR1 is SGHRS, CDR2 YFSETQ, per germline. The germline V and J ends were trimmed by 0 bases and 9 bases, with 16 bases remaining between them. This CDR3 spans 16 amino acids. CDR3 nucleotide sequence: TGCGCCAGCAGCTTGGCGGGGGTTCGGGCGGGTTCACCCCTCCACTTT. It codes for CASSLAGVRAGSPLHF. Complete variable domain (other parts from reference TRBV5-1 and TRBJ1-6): KAGVTQTPRYLIKTRGQQVTLSCSPISGHRSVSWYQQTPGQGLQFLFEYFSETQRNKGNFPGRFSGRQFSNSRSEMNVSTLELGDSALYLCASSLAGVRAGSPLHFGNGTRLTVT.

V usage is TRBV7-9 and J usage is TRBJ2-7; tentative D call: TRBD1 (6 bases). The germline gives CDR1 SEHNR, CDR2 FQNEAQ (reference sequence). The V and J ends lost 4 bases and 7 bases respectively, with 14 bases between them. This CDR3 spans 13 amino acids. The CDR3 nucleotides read TGTGCCAGCAGCTCCCCGGACAGAAAAGAGCAGTACTTC. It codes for CASSSPDRKEQYF.

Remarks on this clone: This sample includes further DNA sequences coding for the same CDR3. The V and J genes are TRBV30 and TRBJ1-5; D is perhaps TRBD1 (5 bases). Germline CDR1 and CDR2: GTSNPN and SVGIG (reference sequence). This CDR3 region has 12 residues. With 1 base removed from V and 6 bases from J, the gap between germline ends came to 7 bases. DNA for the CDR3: TGTGCCTGGAGTGCGGGGGGTCAGCCCCAGCATTTT. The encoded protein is CAWSAGGQPQHF. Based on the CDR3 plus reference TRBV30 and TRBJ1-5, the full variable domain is SQTIHQWPATLVQPVGSPLSLECTVEGTSNPNLYWYRQAAGRGLQLLFYSVGIGQISSEVPQNLSASRPQDRQFILSSKKLLLSDSGFYLCAWSAGGQPQHFGDGTRLSIL.

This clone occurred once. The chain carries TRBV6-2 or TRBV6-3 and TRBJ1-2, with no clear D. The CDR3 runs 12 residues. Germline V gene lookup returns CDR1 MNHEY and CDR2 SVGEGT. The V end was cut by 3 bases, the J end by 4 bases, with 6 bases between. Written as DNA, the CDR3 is TGTGCCAGCAGTTATTCCAGCTATGGCTACACCTTC. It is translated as CASSYSSYGYTF.

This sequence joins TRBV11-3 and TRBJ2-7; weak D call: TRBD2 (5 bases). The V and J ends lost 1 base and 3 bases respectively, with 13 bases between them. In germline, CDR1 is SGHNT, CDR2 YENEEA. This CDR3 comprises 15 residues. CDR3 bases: TGTGCCAGCAGCTTAGCGGGTAGCGCCAGCTACGAGCAGTACTTC. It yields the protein CASSLAGSASYEQYF.

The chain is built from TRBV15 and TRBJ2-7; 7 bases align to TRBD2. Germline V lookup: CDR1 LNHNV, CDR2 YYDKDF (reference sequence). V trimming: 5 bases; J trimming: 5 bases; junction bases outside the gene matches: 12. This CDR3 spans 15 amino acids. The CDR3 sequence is CATSPGAGERDEQYF. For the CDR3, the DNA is TGTGCCACCAGCCCCGGGGCGGGAGAGAGGGACGAGCAGTACTTC.